The 27 T cell receptor beta chains below come from one sample, sequenced in a study of blood T cells in healthy people across ages. Alongside a J-beta primer mix, a sample-barcoded 5' primer served in a second PCR lasting about 7 to 11 cycles. MiXCR was run by TCRdb on the 5' RACE reads, yielding one entry per CDR3 protein. The sample consists of about 800,000 distinct CDR3 sequences, around a quarter of them appearing once. This sample also belongs to another study, concerning T cells of mothers and their children.

Sequences were obtained from blood. Receptor source: a boy between 5 and 17 years old in good health.

The chain employs TRBV27 and TRBJ2-6; D is ambiguous. V shed 5 bases and J shed 0 bases, with 14 bases lying between them. This CDR3 has 17 residues. The germline CDR1 and CDR2 sequences are MNHEY and SMNVEV (reference sequence). DNA of the CDR3: TGTGCCAGCAGTCTTACGACACAAAGCTCTGGGGCCAACGTCCTGACTTTC. It specifies CASSLTTQSSGANVLTF.

The table lists this clonotype with many counts. The chain uses TRBV5-1 and TRBJ2-7; no clear D. CDR3 length: 9 residues. The germline V gene has CDR1 SGHRS and CDR2 YFSETQ. The CDR3: CETRYEQYF. The CDR3 DNA reads TGCGAAACGCGCTACGAGCAGTACTTC.

This clonotype was recorded at least ten times. The chain carries TRBV6-2 or TRBV6-3 and TRBJ2-5; D is ambiguous. The CDR3 is 11 residues long. V lost 3 bases and J lost 4, with 3 bases in between. Germline V gene lookup returns CDR1 MNHEY and CDR2 SVGEGT. The CDR3 here is CASSYTETQYF. Written as DNA, the CDR3 is TGTGCCAGCAGTTATACAGAGACCCAGTACTTC.

This chain joins TRBV7-9 and TRBJ1-5; D ambiguous. CDR3 length: 13 residues. The V end was cut by 3 bases, the J end by 3 bases, with 6 bases between. Germline V lookup: CDR1 SEHNR, CDR2 FQNEAQ (reference sequence). The CDR3 reads CASSFGVNQPQHF. CDR3 sequence (DNA): TGTGCCAGCAGCTTTGGAGTCAATCAGCCCCAGCATTTT.

The CDR3 is CARDKGQDNSPLHF. Here the CDR3 DNA reads TGTGCCAGAGATAAGGGACAGGATAATTCACCCCTCCACTTT. The chain uses TRBV2 and TRBJ1-6; 8 bases map to TRBD1. The length of the CDR3 is 14 residues. The junction had 6 bases not matched to a gene; V was cut back by 9 bases and J by 5 bases. Looked up from germline, CDR1 is SNHLY and CDR2 is FYNNEI.

The V call is TRBV18, the J call TRBJ2-3; TRBD1 matches 9 bases. This CDR3 contains 16 residues. From germline, CDR1 is KGHSH and CDR2 LQKENI. V was clipped by 4 bases and J by 3 bases; unmatched bases: 8. Here the CDR3 reads CASSLRTGVKTDTQYF. The CDR3 DNA follows: TGTGCCAGCTCACTTCGGACAGGGGTGAAAACAGATACGCAGTATTTT.

This clonotype showed up just a few times. The V call is TRBV7-9, the J call TRBJ2-1; D perhaps matches TRBD2 (6 bases). V was trimmed by 5 bases and J by 3 bases, leaving 20 bases between them. The CDR3 extends over 17 amino acids. In germline, CDR1 is SEHNR, CDR2 FQNEAQ (reference sequence). CDR3 DNA sequence: TGTGCCAGCAGCCCACCCGGAGACTGGGGACTCTACAATGAGCAGTTCTTC. Amino acid sequence: CASSPPGDWGLYNEQFF.

V usage is TRBV3-1 and J usage is TRBJ1-4; tentative D call: TRBD1 (5 bases). The germline V gene has CDR1 LGHDT and CDR2 YNNKEL (reference sequence). CDR3 length: 16 residues. Trimming took off 0 bases at V and 2 bases at J, with 10 bases between the two ends. CDR3 bases: TGTGCCAGCAGCCAAGATATCGGGGGGACTAATGAAAAACTGTTTTTT. Translated: CASSQDIGGTNEKLFF.

The V gene is TRBV15, the J gene TRBJ1-4; D gene uncertain. Germline CDR1 LNHNV, CDR2 YYDKDF (reference sequence). The CDR3 sequence is 14 residues long. The V end was cut by 6 bases, the J end by 4 bases, with 12 bases between. CDR3 amino acids: CATSAPGGNEKLFF. DNA for the CDR3: TGTGCCACCAGTGCCCCGGGCGGTAATGAAAAACTGTTTTTT.

The V and J genes are TRBV7-2 and TRBJ2-5; the D is unclear. V was clipped by 5 bases and J by 6 bases, with 10 bases between them. The CDR3 is 12 amino acids. CDR1 is SGHTA and CDR2 is FQGNSA in the germline V gene. The CDR3 DNA is TGTGCCAGCAGCCTCTATTACAAGACCCAGTACTTC. Protein: CASSLYYKTQYF.

This clonotype was counted between two and nine times. The rearrangement joins TRBV7-8 to TRBJ2-5; no clear D. The CDR3 is made up of 13 amino acids. Germline CDR1 is SGHVS and CDR2 is FQNEAQ. Deletions cut 6 bases from V and 5 bases from J, with 13 bases between. CDR3 DNA sequence: TGTGCCAGCAGGCCTAAGGTCAGGGAGACCCAGTACTTC. This translates into CASRPKVRETQYF.

This clonotype showed up just a few times. V usage is TRBV29-1 and J usage is TRBJ2-5; 13 positions match TRBD2. The end of the DNA fits TRBJ2-7 better, so the J call may be wrong. Germline lookup yields CDR1 SQVTM and CDR2 ANQGSEA. This CDR3 is 16 amino acids long. The CDR3 sequence: CSVRTSGSLFKNEQYF. CDR3 in DNA: TGCAGCGTGAGGACTAGCGGGAGTTTGTTCAAGAACGAGCAGTACTTC.

Comment on this clonotype: A junction end diverges from the germline sequence, so it may reflect a read error. The chain employs TRBV6-1 and TRBJ2-2, with D tentatively TRBD1 or TRBD2 (5 bases each). This CDR3 is 16 amino acids long. Germline CDR1 and CDR2: MNHNS and SASEGT. DNA for the CDR3: TGTGCCAGCATCCAAACGAGAGGGGTCGAACACCGGGGAGCTGTTTTT. This encodes CASIQTRGVEHRGAVF.

This clonotype has more than one count but fewer than ten. The junction shows a germline mismatch at one end, possibly a read error. The gene calls are TRBV7-7 and TRBJ2-7, with TRBD2 as a possible D gene (6 bases). The CDR3 contains 15 residues. Germline-derived CDR1 and CDR2 are SSHAT and FNYEAQ (reference sequence). Here the CDR3 reads CASSLEEGSAYEQYF. In DNA form, the CDR3 reads TGTGCTAGCAGCTTAGAGGAGGGCTCGGCCTACGAGCAGTACTTC.

V usage is TRBV7-8 and J usage is TRBJ2-1; weak D call: TRBD2 (6 bases). The closer fit of TRBJ2-7 to the DNA end suggests the J call may be wrong. The CDR3 has 17 amino acids. Germline V lookup: CDR1 SGHVS, CDR2 FQNEAQ. The CDR3 sequence is CASSLGPGGGSTYEQYF. CDR3 bases: TGTGCCAGCAGCTTAGGGCCGGGTGGGGGGTCGACCTACGAGCAGTACTTC.

This clonotype was seen only a few times. V usage is TRBV5-5 and J usage is TRBJ2-5; 7 bases line up with TRBD1. The CDR3 is 14 amino acids. V lost 2 bases to trimming and J lost 3 bases; unmatched junction nucleotides: 4. The germline V gene encodes CDR1 SGHKS and CDR2 YYEKEE (reference sequence). The CDR3 region is CASSLGTAEETQYF. The CDR3, as DNA: TGTGCCAGCAGCTTAGGGACAGCAGAAGAGACCCAGTACTTC.

This rearrangement joins TRBV5-1 to TRBJ1-2; possible D gene TRBD1, 5 bases. This CDR3 spans 13 amino acids. CDR1 is SGHRS and CDR2 is YFSETQ in the germline V gene. The germline V and J ends were trimmed by 1 base and 8 bases, with 12 bases remaining between them. CDR3 amino acids: CASSLSMGEGYTF. CDR3 DNA: TGCGCCAGCAGCTTGTCAATGGGGGAAGGCTACACCTTC.

The V and J genes are TRBV7-9 and TRBJ2-7; the match to TRBD1 covers 8 bases. This CDR3 has 15 amino acids. Germline V gives CDR1 SEHNR, CDR2 FQNEAQ (reference sequence). V dropped 6 bases and J dropped 0; count of bases not matched to a gene: 7. The CDR3 loop reads CASSSRQGTSYEQYF. The CDR3 DNA is TGTGCCAGCAGTTCCCGACAGGGGACCTCCTACGAGCAGTACTTC.

This clonotype was observed at least ten times. This rearrangement joins TRBV13 to TRBJ1-1, with D possibly TRBD1 on 5 matching bases. CDR3 length equals 13 residues. Trimming cost V 4 bases and J 0 bases, with 6 bases left between them. Germline CDR1 PRHDT, CDR2 FYEKMQ (reference sequence). The CDR3 is CASSWGLNTEAFF. Here the CDR3 DNA reads TGTGCCAGCAGCTGGGGGTTGAACACTGAAGCTTTCTTT. Variable domain in full (rest from reference TRBV13 and TRBJ1-1): AAGVIQSPRHLIKEKRETATLKCYPIPRHDTVYWYQQGPGQDPQFLISFYEKMQSDKGSIPDRFSAQQFSDYHSELNMSSLELGDSALYFCASSWGLNTEAFFGQGTRLTVV.

The chain uses TRBV28 and TRBJ2-5; D ambiguous. Germline-derived CDR1 and CDR2 are MDHEN and SYDVKM. The CDR3 totals 14 residues. V dropped 3 bases and J dropped 5 bases, with 13 bases sitting between them. Written as DNA, the CDR3 is TGTGCCAGCAGTTTTCCGGACCCTGCGGAGACCCAGTACTTC. This sequence encodes CASSFPDPAETQYF.

The genes are TRBV5-6 and TRBJ2-7, with TRBD2 matching over 12 bases. CDR1 is SGHDT, CDR2 YYEEEE, per germline. The CDR3 is 16 amino acids. V was pared by 4 bases and J by 1 base, with 6 bases of the junction left unmatched. CDR3 sequence: CASSAGLAGSSYEQYF. The CDR3 DNA follows: TGTGCCAGCAGCGCGGGACTAGCGGGCTCGTCCTACGAGCAGTACTTC.

In the case of this clonotype: Germline and junction disagree at one end, which may indicate a read error. This chain uses TRBV2 with TRBJ1-2, with D perhaps TRBD1 (5 bases). In germline, CDR1 is SNHLY, CDR2 FYNNEI. The CDR3 spans 12 residues. CDR3 bases: TGTGCCGGAGACAGAGCCAACTATGGCTACATCTTC. Its protein is CAGDRANYGYIF. The variable domain in full, with the rest retrieved from reference TRBV2 and TRBJ1-2, is EPEVTQTPSHQVTQMGQEVILRCVPISNHLYFYWYRQILGQKVEFLVSFYNNEISEKSEIFDDQFSVERPDGSNFTLKIRSTKLEDSAMYFCAGDRANYGYIFGSGTRLTVV.

V is TRBV4-3 and J is TRBJ2-7; D gene ambiguous. CDR1 LGHNA and CDR2 YSLEER come from the germline V gene. The CDR3 length is 13 residues. V lost 1 base, J lost 7 bases, and 11 bases lay in between. CDR3: CASSQGPGKEQYF. The DNA for the CDR3 is TGCGCCAGCAGCCAAGGCCCAGGCAAGGAGCAGTACTTC.

V gene TRBV7-9 combines with J gene TRBJ2-5, with 7 bases aligning to TRBD2. The CDR3 sequence is 13 residues long. Germline assignment: CDR1 SEHNR and CDR2 FQNEAQ (reference sequence). V trimming: 4 bases; J trimming: 5 bases; junction bases outside the gene matches: 4. The CDR3 sequence: CASSSDGGETQYF. The CDR3 DNA sequence: TGTGCCAGCAGCTCGGACGGGGGGGAGACCCAGTACTTC.

V and J are TRBV7-9 and TRBJ2-5; no firm D call. Per germline, CDR1 SEHNR and CDR2 FQNEAQ (reference sequence). CDR3 length equals 15 residues. Deletions cut 1 base from V and 1 base from J, with 10 bases between. CDR3 nucleotides: TGTGCCAGCAGCTTAGTGTTTGGCCTCCAAGAGACCCAGTACTTC. This sequence encodes CASSLVFGLQETQYF. Complete variable domain (other parts from reference TRBV7-9 and TRBJ2-5): DTGVSQNPRHKITKRGQNVTFRCDPISEHNRLYWYRQTLGQGPEFLTYFQNEAQLEKSRLLSDRFSAERPKGSFSTLEIQRTEQGDSAMYLCASSLVFGLQETQYFGPGTRLLVL.

This clonotype has just a few counts. The rearrangement links TRBV19 to TRBJ2-2, with D perhaps TRBD2 (5 bases). The CDR3 is 15 residues long. Germline lookup yields CDR1 LNHDA and CDR2 SQIVND (reference sequence). Trimming left V 5 bases short and J 3 bases short, with 13 bases between. The CDR3 region is CASSPQGGYTGELFF. Here the CDR3 DNA reads TGTGCCAGTAGTCCACAAGGCGGGTACACCGGGGAGCTGTTTTTT.

This chain links TRBV2 with TRBJ2-5, with D maybe TRBD2 (7 bases). This CDR3 spans 14 amino acids. V lost 4 bases to trimming and J lost 2 bases, with 11 bases between them. Germline V gene lookup returns CDR1 SNHLY and CDR2 FYNNEI. This chain's CDR3 is CASSGGGAQETQYF. DNA of the CDR3: TGTGCCAGCAGTGGTGGGGGGGCTCAAGAGACCCAGTACTTC.